This T cell receptor (beta chain) came from a study of T cell responses to AZD1222 COVID-19 vaccine. The germline V gene has CDR1 DFQATT and CDR2 SNEGSKA (reference sequence). The CDR3 length is 11 residues. J lost 6 bases, V lost 6 bases, and 2 bases had no gene match. Assay used: immunoSEQ multiplex PCR; TCRdb lists only in-frame clones, some missing. Here the sample spans about 270,000 clones, 94% being singletons. Sequencing used peripheral blood, obtained 28 days after the second AZD1222 dose. The receptor's source is an adult who received the AZD1222 COVID-19 vaccine. The chain recombines TRBV20-1 with TRBJ2-3; 8 positions agree with TRBD2. This CDR3 reads CSARLADTQYF. In DNA form, the CDR3 reads TGCAGTGCAAGACTAGCGGATACGCAGTATTTT.